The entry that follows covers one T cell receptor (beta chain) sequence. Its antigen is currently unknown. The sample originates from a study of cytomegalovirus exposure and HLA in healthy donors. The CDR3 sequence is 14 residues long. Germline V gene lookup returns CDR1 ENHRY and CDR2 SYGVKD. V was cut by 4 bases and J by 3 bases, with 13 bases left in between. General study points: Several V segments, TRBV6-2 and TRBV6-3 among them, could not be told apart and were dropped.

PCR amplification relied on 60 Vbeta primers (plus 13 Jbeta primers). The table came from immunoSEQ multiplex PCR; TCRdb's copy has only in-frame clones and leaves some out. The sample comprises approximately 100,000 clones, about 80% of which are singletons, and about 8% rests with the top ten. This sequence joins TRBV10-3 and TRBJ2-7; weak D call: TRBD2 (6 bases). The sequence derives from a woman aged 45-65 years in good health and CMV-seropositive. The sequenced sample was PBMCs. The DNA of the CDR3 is TGTGCCATCAGTGGGGGCGGGGCCCGCTACGAGCAGTACTTC. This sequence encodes CAISGGGARYEQYF.